This T cell receptor beta chain stems from a study of blood T cell repertoires in COVID-19. The CDR3 has 18 residues. Germline assignment: CDR1 MNHEY and CDR2 SMNVEV (reference sequence). The junction had 14 bases not matched to a gene; V was cut back by 2 bases and J by 5 bases. As originally analysed: Reference gene primer amplification in the assay estimated nucleated cell counts. The data were produced by immunoSEQ multiplex PCR, yet TCRdb's version contains in-frame clones alone and is incomplete. The V and J calls and clone size are taken from that table; D and trimming were inferred from the DNA. The table records roughly 290,000 clones, around 88% of them present only once.

The receptor was isolated from a woman aged 40 to 50 who had recovered from COVID-19. V gene TRBV27 combines with J gene TRBJ2-1; 8 bases are a match to TRBD2. Sequencing input: PBMCs or T cells enriched from blood (not recorded which). CDR3 DNA sequence: TGTGCCAGCAGTTTAACCTGGGCTAGCGGGCCCGTCGACAATGAGCAGTTCTTC. Its translation: CASSLTWASGPVDNEQFF.